The text below deals with one TCR beta chain. As yet, its antigen is unknown. This sample was taken from a study of PD-1 blockade in mismatch repair-deficient tumors. Generated by immunoSEQ multiplex PCR, the TCRdb table keeps only in-frame clones and is missing some. The sample lists approximately 15,000 clones; under 90% were seen once. Time point specified: approximately nine-day in vitro stimulation with candidate neoantigen peptide 5. The CDR3 runs to 11 residues. Germline CDR1 reads MDHEN; CDR2 reads SYDVKM. V gave up 3 bases and J gave up 10 bases, with 9 bases separating them. Sample: cells cultured in vitro, taken from a patient treated with pembrolizumab. The receptor comes from an adult with mismatch repair-deficient cancer. This sequence joins TRBV28 and TRBJ1-2, with a tentative D call TRBD1 (5 bases). Here the CDR3 reads CASSLGRHYTF. CDR3 nucleotide sequence: TGTGCCAGCAGTTTGGGGCGACACTACACCTTC.